This T cell receptor beta chain derives from a study of response to subunit inactivated influenza vaccine. Trimming removed 5 bases from V and 0 bases from J, with 11 bases in between. CDR3 length: 14 amino acids. The germline V gene has CDR1 SGHRS and CDR2 YFSETQ. Study results and limitations: T cells newly recruited by each seasonal influenza vaccination are few, the authors suggested.

TCRdb re-derived calls from the RT-PCR reads in MiXCR, one entry per CDR3 protein. The sample consists of 300,000 to 350,000 distinct CDR3 sequences, 22% of them appearing once. Concerning this clonotype itself: Its antigen remains unidentified.

The receptor was isolated from a man aged 45 to 70 who received an inactivated influenza vaccine. The gene calls are TRBV5-1 and TRBJ1-1; D might be TRBD1 (5 bases). The sample here was PBMCs from blood, taken about 19 months after vaccination. Here the CDR3 DNA reads TGCGCCAGCAGATTCGGACAAATGAACACTGAAGCTTTCTTT. Protein: CASRFGQMNTEAFF. Drawing the rest from reference TRBV5-1 and TRBJ1-1, the complete variable domain is KAGVTQTPRYLIKTRGQQVTLSCSPISGHRSVSWYQQTPGQGLQFLFEYFSETQRNKGNFPGRFSGRQFSNSRSEMNVSTLELGDSALYLCASRFGQMNTEAFFGQGTRLTVV.